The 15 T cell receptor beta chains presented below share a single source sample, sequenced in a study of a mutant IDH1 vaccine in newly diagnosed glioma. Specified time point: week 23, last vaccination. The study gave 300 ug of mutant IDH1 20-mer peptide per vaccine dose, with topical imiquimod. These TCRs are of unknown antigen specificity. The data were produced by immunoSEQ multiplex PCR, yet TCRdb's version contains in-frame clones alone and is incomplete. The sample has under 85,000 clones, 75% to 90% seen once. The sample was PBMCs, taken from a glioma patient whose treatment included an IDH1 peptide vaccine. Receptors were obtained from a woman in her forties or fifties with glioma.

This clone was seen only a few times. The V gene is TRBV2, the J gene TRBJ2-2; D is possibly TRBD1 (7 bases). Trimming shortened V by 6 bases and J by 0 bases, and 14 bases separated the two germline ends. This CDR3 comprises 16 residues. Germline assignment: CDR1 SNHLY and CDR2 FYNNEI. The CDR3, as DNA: TGTGCCAGCAGCCCGCAGGGGGGCTCGAACACCGGGGAGCTGTTTTTT. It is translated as CASSPQGGSNTGELFF.

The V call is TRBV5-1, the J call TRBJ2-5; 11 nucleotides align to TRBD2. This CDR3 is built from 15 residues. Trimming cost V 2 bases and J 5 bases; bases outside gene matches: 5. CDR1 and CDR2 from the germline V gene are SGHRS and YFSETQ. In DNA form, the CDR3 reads TGCGCCAGCAGCTTACTAGCGGGAGAACAGGAGACCCAGTACTTC. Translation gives CASSLLAGEQETQYF.

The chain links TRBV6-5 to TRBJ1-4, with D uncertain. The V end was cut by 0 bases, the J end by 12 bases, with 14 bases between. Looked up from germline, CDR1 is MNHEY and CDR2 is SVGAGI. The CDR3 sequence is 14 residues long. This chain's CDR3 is CASSYSSLGRELFF. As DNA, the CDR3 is TGTGCCAGCAGTTACTCGTCCCTTGGTAGGGAACTGTTTTTT.

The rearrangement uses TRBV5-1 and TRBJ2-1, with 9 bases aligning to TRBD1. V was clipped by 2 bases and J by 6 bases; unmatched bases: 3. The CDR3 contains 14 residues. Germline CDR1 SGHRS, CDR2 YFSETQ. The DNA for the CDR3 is TGCGCCAGCAGCTTAACAGGGGGCCGCAATGAGCAGTTCTTC. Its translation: CASSLTGGRNEQFF.

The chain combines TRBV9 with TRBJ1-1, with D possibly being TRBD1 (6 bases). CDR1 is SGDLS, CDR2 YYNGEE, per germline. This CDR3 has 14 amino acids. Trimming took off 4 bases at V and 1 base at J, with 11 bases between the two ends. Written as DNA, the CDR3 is TGTGCCAGCAGCCCTATAGGGGGGAACACTGAAGCTTTCTTT. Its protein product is CASSPIGGNTEAFF.

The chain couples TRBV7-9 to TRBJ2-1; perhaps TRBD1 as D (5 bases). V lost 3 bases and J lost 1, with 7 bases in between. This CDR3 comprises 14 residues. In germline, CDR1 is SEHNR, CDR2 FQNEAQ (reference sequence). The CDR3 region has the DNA TGTGCCAGCAGCTTTTCAGGGTCCTACAATGAGCAGTTCTTC. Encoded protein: CASSFSGSYNEQFF. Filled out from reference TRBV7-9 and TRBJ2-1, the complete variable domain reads DTGVSQNPRHKITKRGQNVTFRCDPISEHNRLYWYRQTLGQGPEFLTYFQNEAQLEKSRLLSDRFSAERPKGSFSTLEIQRTEQGDSAMYLCASSFSGSYNEQFFGPGTRLTVL.

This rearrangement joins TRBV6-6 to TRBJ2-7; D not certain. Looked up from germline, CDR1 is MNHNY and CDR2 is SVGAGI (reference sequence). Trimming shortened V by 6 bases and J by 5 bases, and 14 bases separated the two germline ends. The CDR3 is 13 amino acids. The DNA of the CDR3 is TGTGCCAGCAGCCTTCCCCAGTTACACGAGCAGTACTTC. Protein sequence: CASSLPQLHEQYF.

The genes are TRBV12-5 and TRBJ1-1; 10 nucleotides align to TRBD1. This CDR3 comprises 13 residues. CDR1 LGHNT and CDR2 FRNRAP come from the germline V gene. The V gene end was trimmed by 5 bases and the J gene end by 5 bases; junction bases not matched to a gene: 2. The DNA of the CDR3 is TGTGCTAGTGGTCCGGACAGGGGGACTGAAGCTTTCTTT. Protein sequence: CASGPDRGTEAFF.

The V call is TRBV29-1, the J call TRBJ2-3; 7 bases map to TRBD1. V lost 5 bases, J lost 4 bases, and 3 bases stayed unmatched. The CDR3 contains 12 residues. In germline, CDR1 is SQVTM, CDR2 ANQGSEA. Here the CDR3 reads CSVITGADTQYF. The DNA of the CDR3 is TGCAGCGTTATTACAGGGGCAGATACGCAGTATTTT.

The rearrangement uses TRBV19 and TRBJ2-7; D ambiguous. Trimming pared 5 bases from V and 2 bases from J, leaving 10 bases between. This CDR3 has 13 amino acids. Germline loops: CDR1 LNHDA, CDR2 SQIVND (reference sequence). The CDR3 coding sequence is TGTGCCAGTAGTCCCTCCCAGGCCTACGAGCAGTACTTC. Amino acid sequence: CASSPSQAYEQYF.

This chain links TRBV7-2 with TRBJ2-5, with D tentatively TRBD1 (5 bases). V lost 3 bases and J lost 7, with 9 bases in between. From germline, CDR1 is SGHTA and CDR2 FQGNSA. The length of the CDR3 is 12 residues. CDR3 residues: CASSFGQGTQYF. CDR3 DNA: TGTGCCAGCAGCTTTGGCCAGGGGACCCAGTACTTC.

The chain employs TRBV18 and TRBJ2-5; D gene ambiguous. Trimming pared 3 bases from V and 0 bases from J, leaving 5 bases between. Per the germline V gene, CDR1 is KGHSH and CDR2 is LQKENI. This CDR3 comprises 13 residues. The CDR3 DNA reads TGTGCCAGCTCACCTTACTACCAAGAGACCCAGTACTTC. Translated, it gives CASSPYYQETQYF.

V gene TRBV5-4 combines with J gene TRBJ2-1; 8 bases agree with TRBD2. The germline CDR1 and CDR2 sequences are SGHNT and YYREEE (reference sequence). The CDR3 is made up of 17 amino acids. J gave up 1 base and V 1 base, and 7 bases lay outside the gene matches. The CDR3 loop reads CASSLPGLATSYNEQFF. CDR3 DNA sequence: TGTGCCAGCAGCTTGCCCGGACTAGCAACTTCCTACAATGAGCAGTTCTTC.

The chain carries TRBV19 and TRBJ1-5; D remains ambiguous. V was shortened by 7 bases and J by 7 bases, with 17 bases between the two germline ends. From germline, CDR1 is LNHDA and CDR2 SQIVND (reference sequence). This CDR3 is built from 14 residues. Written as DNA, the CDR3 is TGTGCCAGTATCCCGCGGGAATCTGCCCAGCCCCAGCATTTT. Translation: CASIPRESAQPQHF.

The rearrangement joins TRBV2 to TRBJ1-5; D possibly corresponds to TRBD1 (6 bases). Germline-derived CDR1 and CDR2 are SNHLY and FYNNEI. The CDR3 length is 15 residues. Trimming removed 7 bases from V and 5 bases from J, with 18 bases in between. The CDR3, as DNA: TGTGCCAGCAACCTATTGGACAGTTCGTATCAGCCCCAGCATTTT. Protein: CASNLLDSSYQPQHF.